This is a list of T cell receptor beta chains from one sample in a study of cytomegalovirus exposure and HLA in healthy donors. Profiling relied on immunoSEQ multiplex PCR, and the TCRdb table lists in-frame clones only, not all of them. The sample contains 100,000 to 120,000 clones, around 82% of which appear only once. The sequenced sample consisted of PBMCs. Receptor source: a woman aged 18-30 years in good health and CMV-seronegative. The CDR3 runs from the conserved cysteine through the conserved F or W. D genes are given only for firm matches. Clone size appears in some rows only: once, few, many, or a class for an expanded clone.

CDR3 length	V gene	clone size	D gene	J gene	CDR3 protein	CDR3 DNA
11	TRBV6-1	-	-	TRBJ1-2	CASRTDNGYTF	TGTGCCAGCAGAACGGACAATGGCTACACCTTC
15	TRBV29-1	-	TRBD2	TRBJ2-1	CSVETLAGGLNEQFF	TGCAGCGTTGAAACACTAGCGGGGGGCCTTAATGAGCAGTTCTTC
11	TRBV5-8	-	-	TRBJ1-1	CATQGRTEAFF	TGTGCCACCCAGGGTCGGACTGAAGCTTTCTTT
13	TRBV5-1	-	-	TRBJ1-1	CASSFETNTEAFF	TGCGCCAGCAGCTTTGAGACAAACACTGAAGCTTTCTTT
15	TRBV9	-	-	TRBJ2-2	CASSPPVVSTGELFF	TGTGCCAGCAGCCCCCCGGTGGTTAGCACCGGGGAGCTGTTTTTT
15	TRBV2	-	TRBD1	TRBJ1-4	CASSGRGDSNEKLFF	TGTGCCAGCAGTGGGAGGGGGGACAGCAATGAAAAACTGTTTTTT
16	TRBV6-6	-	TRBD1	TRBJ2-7	CASSYGDRAASYEQYF	TGTGCCAGCAGTTACGGGGACAGGGCAGCCTCCTACGAGCAGTACTTC
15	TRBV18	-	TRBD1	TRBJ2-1	CASSPSGQYNNEQFF	TGTGCCAGCTCACCTTCGGGACAGTATAACAATGAGCAGTTCTTC
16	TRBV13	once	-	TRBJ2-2	CASSLRGGGDTGELFF	TGTGCCAGCAGCTTAAGGGGTGGAGGGGACACCGGGGAGCTGTTTTTT
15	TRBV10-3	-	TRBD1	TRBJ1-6	CATREQGAGNSPLHF	TGTGCCACCAGGGAACAGGGGGCGGGAAATTCACCCCTCCACTTT
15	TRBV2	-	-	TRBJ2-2	CASSEALQSARELFF	TGTGCCAGCAGTGAAGCGCTTCAGTCCGCCCGGGAGCTGTTTTTT
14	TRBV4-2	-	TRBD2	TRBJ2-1	CASSQGTSGDEQFF	TGTGCCAGCAGCCAAGGGACTAGCGGGGACGAGCAGTTCTTC
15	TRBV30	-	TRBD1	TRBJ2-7	CAWSVKGTGYYEQYF	TGTGCCTGGAGTGTAAAAGGGACAGGGTACTACGAGCAGTACTTC
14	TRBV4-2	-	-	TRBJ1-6	CASSLLPPRDPLHF	TGTGCCAGCAGCCTTTTACCACCCCGGGATCCCCTCCACTTT
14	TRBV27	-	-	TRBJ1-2	CASSLSRANYGYTF	TGTGCCAGCAGTTTATCTCGGGCTAACTATGGCTACACCTTC
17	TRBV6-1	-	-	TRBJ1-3	CASSAARAKLSGNTIYF	TGTGCCAGCAGTGCAGCCAGGGCAAAACTTTCTGGAAACACCATATATTTT